The 21 T cell receptor beta chains given below trace back to one sample, sequenced in a study of quantifying T cell responses using KT2 cells. Overall study: Reverse transcription used primers in the TCR alpha and beta constant regions.

The cDNA 3' end received a ligated oligonucleotide with a UMI. An equimolar mix of RC1.1 and RC1.2 primed the beta chain across TRBC1 and TRBC2. TCRdb ran MiXCR on the UMI-ligation and nested PCR reads and lists one entry per CDR3 protein. The sample lists about 30,000 distinct CDR3 sequences, 7.3% occurring once. Sequencing was performed on PBMCs spiked with cells of the T cell clone KT2. These receptors originate from a human donor.

The V gene is TRBV27, the J gene TRBJ2-2; no firm D call. This CDR3 has 14 amino acids. V dropped 5 bases and J dropped 2 bases, with 9 bases sitting between them. Per germline, CDR1 MNHEY and CDR2 SMNVEV (reference sequence). The CDR3, as DNA: TGTGCCAGCAGTCCGGGCTACAACACCGGGGAGCTGTTTTTT. It yields the protein CASSPGYNTGELFF.

To note about this clonotype: This may come from a read error, since a much larger clone is one base off. This chain uses TRBV20-1 with TRBJ2-3; 14 nucleotides agree with TRBD2. The CDR3 covers 17 residues. V shed 6 bases and J 0 bases; nucleotides not matched to a gene: 8. Germline V CDR1 and CDR2: DFQATT, SNEGSKA (reference sequence). The CDR3 sequence is CSASTSGRAGSTDTQYF. Written as DNA, the CDR3 is TGCAGTGCCTCGACTAGCGGGAGGGCTGGGAGCACAGATACGCAGTATTTT.

This clonotype was seen repeatedly, ten times or more. The gene calls are TRBV20-1 and TRBJ2-3, with TRBD1 matching 7 bases. V was clipped by 0 bases and J by 5 bases; unmatched bases: 2. The CDR3 runs 13 residues. CDR1 DFQATT and CDR2 SNEGSKA come from the germline V gene (reference sequence). The CDR3 nucleotides are TGCAGTGCTAGAGATCAGGGGGTAGATACGCAGTATTTT. Translated, it gives CSARDQGVDTQYF.

This clonotype was seen at least ten times. The chain combines TRBV19 with TRBJ1-1; D possibly corresponds to TRBD1 (5 bases). The germline V and J ends were trimmed by 2 bases and 8 bases, with 12 bases remaining between them. Germline CDR1 reads LNHDA; CDR2 reads SQIVND (reference sequence). This CDR3 has 13 residues. In nucleotides, the CDR3 is TGTGCCAGTAGTATACAGGGATTCGTAGAAGCTTTCTTT. Its translation: CASSIQGFVEAFF.

In this sample, this clonotype turned up a few times. The rearrangement joins TRBV6-5 to TRBJ2-2, with D hard to call. Trimming shortened V by 5 bases and J by 1 base, and 14 bases separated the two germline ends. Per germline, CDR1 MNHEY and CDR2 SVGAGI. This CDR3 is built from 16 residues. CDR3 in amino acids: CASSRGARMNTGELFF. The CDR3 nucleotides are TGTGCCAGCAGTCGCGGAGCACGGATGAACACCGGGGAGCTGTTTTTT.

This clonotype was counted many times. The rearrangement joins TRBV29-1 to TRBJ1-1; D is undetermined. This CDR3 contains 12 residues. In germline, CDR1 is SQVTM, CDR2 ANQGSEA. V lost 4 bases and J 5 bases, leaving 11 bases between the germline ends. This chain's CDR3 is CSVVEGQTEAFF. The CDR3 DNA sequence: TGCAGCGTTGTTGAAGGGCAGACTGAAGCTTTCTTT.

This sequence joins TRBV6-4 and TRBJ2-3; 12 bases are a match to TRBD2. After removal of 3 bases from V and 5 bases from J, the junction contained 3 bases not matched to a gene. Germline CDR1 MRHNA, CDR2 SNTAGT. The CDR3 spans 15 residues. The CDR3 reads CASSELAGGEDTQYF. The CDR3 coding sequence is TGTGCCAGCAGTGAACTAGCGGGAGGTGAAGATACGCAGTATTTT.

This clonotype has ten or more counts. This chain uses TRBV29-1 with TRBJ2-7; 8 nucleotides align to TRBD2. From germline, CDR1 is SQVTM and CDR2 ANQGSEA. The CDR3 consists of 14 residues. Losses at the gene ends were 4 bases for V and 7 bases for J; bases not matched to a gene: 12. The CDR3 spells CSVALSGGLREQYF. The CDR3, as DNA: TGCAGCGTTGCCTTATCGGGAGGGCTGAGGGAGCAGTACTTC.

This clonotype was counted at least ten times. The chain is built from TRBV28 and TRBJ2-7, with 12 bases identical to TRBD1. The V and J ends lost 6 bases and 5 bases, in that order; junction bases with no gene match: 8. Germline assignment: CDR1 MDHEN and CDR2 SYDVKM. CDR3 size: 15 residues. In DNA form, the CDR3 reads TGTGCCAGCAGAGTTAGGGGACAGGGGGCCCACGAGCAGTACTTC. This translates into CASRVRGQGAHEQYF.

The table lists this clonotype with a few counts. The genes are TRBV20-1 and TRBJ2-3; TRBD2 agrees at 10 bases. Germline-derived CDR1 and CDR2 are DFQATT and SNEGSKA (reference sequence). Trimming cost V 4 bases and J 1 base; bases outside gene matches: 2. This CDR3 spans 14 amino acids. The CDR3 sequence is CSAKGLAGTDTQYF. DNA for the CDR3: TGCAGTGCTAAAGGACTAGCGGGCACAGATACGCAGTATTTT.

At least ten counts were recorded for this clonotype. V is TRBV29-1 and J is TRBJ1-2; D gene ambiguous. Trimming removed 4 bases at V and 3 bases at J, with 18 bases between. This CDR3 comprises 15 residues. Germline V gene lookup returns CDR1 SQVTM and CDR2 ANQGSEA. In DNA, the CDR3 is TGCAGCGTTGTCGATGCCCCCACCTTAGACTATGGCTACACCTTC. Translated, it gives CSVVDAPTLDYGYTF.

This clonotype was seen ten or more times. The CDR3 nucleotides read TGTGCCAGCAGTGAAGCGGCAGGGGGGACCTACGAGCAGTACTTC. Encoded protein: CASSEAAGGTYEQYF. The rearrangement joins TRBV6-1 to TRBJ2-7; possibly TRBD1 for D (7 bases). The CDR3 spans 15 residues. Trimming shortened V by 0 bases and J by 2 bases, and 11 bases separated the two germline ends. Per the germline V gene, CDR1 is MNHNS and CDR2 is SASEGT.

This clonotype was detected a few times. J is TRBJ1-2 and V is TRBV2; D is perhaps TRBD1 (5 bases). CDR1 SNHLY and CDR2 FYNNEI come from the germline V gene. The CDR3 consists of 13 residues. The V and J ends lost 3 bases and 4 bases respectively, with 9 bases between them. DNA for the CDR3: TGTGCCAGCAGTGAGTGGGACCGCTATGGCTACACCTTC. Residues: CASSEWDRYGYTF.

Ten or more counts support this clonotype. The CDR3, as DNA: TGTGCCTGCGCCCAGGGGAGGCATGGCTACACCTTC. Protein sequence: CACAQGRHGYTF. The rearrangement uses TRBV30 and TRBJ1-2, with D perhaps matching TRBD1 (6 bases). The CDR3 runs to 12 residues. The V gene's germline CDR1 is GTSNPN and CDR2 SVGIG (reference sequence). With 6 bases removed from V and 6 bases from J, the gap between germline ends came to 14 bases.

This clonotype appeared a few times. The chain carries TRBV12-3 or TRBV12-4 and TRBJ1-5, with TRBD1 matching 8 bases. Trimming removed 0 bases from V and 2 bases from J; junction bases left unmatched: 3. CDR3 length: 16 amino acids. In nucleotides, the CDR3 is TGTGCCAGCAGTTTAGCTTTGACAGGGGGCAATCAGCCCCAGCATTTT. Residues: CASSLALTGGNQPQHF.

The chain uses TRBV30 and TRBJ1-3, with D perhaps matching TRBD1 (6 bases). Germline assignment: CDR1 GTSNPN and CDR2 SVGIG (reference sequence). This CDR3 is built from 14 residues. V lost 2 bases and J lost 2, with 10 bases in between. In DNA, the CDR3 is TGTGCCTGGAGTCTCACAGGGCCTGGAAACACCATATATTTT. Translation: CAWSLTGPGNTIYF.

This clonotype was counted many times. Because the CDR3's place on the DNA is in doubt, the DNA is left out and the CDR3 is given as listed by TCRdb. The chain joins TRBV7-5 to TRBJ2-5; the table's D call TRBD1 went unverified against the DNA. TRBV7-5 is tagged as a pseudogene. The CDR3 has 22 residues if both end residues are counted. CDR3 sequence: CISVPEAKEPPPTGGGQETQYF.

This clonotype showed up just a few times. The rearrangement links TRBV7-9 to TRBJ2-3; D might be TRBD2 (6 bases). V was clipped by 5 bases and J by 1 base, with 13 bases between them. The germline V gene has CDR1 SEHNR and CDR2 FQNEAQ (reference sequence). This CDR3 has 15 amino acids. The CDR3 DNA reads TGTGCCAGCAGCGGGCTTGGAGGGGGCACAGATACGCAGTATTTT. Encoded protein: CASSGLGGGTDTQYF.

In its sample, this clonotype was seen many times. The chain is built from TRBV20-1 and TRBJ1-5, with D hard to call. V lost 2 bases, J lost 4 bases, and 15 bases lay in between. Germline CDR1 is DFQATT and CDR2 is SNEGSKA (reference sequence). This CDR3 region has 15 residues. The CDR3 region has the DNA TGCAGTGCTAGAAGTTTGGGTCAGCAAAATCAGCCCCAGCATTTT. It translates to CSARSLGQQNQPQHF.

The chain has TRBV5-6 and TRBJ2-1, with 9 bases lining up with TRBD2. The J segment lost 4 bases and the V segment lost 2 bases, leaving 10 bases of the junction unmatched. Germline V gene data show CDR1 as SGHDT and CDR2 as YYEEEE. CDR3 size: 17 residues. CDR3 DNA: TGTGCCAGCAGCTTTAATAGCGGGAGAGGACAGTACAATGAGCAGTTCTTC. As protein: CASSFNSGRGQYNEQFF.

This clonotype was observed at least ten times. V is TRBV6-5 and J is TRBJ1-5; 7 bases match TRBD1. The trim removed 7 bases at V and 0 bases at J, leaving 3 bases unmatched. The CDR3 covers 14 residues. Germline-derived CDR1 and CDR2 are MNHEY and SVGAGI. The CDR3 here is CASKRDSSNQPQHF. In nucleotides, the CDR3 is TGTGCCAGCAAACGGGACAGTAGCAATCAGCCCCAGCATTTT.